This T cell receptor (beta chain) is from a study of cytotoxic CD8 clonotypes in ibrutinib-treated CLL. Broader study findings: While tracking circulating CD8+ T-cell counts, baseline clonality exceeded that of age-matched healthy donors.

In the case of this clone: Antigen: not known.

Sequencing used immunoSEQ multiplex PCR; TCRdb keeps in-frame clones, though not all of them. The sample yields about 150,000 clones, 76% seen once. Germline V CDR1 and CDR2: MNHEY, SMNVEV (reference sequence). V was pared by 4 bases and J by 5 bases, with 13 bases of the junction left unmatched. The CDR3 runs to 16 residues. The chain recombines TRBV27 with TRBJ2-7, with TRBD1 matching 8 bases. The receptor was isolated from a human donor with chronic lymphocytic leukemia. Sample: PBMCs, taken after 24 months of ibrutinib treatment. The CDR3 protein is CASSWGLGQGGHEQYF. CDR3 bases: TGTGCCAGCAGTTGGGGCCTTGGACAGGGCGGCCACGAGCAGTACTTC.